The rows below give T cell receptor beta chains drawn from one sample of a study of blood T cell repertoires in COVID-19. Sequencing used immunoSEQ multiplex PCR; TCRdb keeps in-frame clones, though not all of them. The sample includes roughly 56,000 clones, nearly 90% of them seen just once. The sequencing sample was made of peripheral blood. The receptors derive from a man in his fifties or sixties with active COVID-19. Each CDR3 is given with its conserved first and last residue.

CDR3,V,J
CASRTGGWDTEAFF,TRBV6-5,TRBJ1-1
CASSLMPGVNAEAFF,TRBV7-3,TRBJ1-1
CASSEGAGAYEQYF,TRBV9,TRBJ2-7
CASSLGAGVSTQYF,TRBV14,TRBJ2-5
CASSLIGTSVQFF,TRBV7-3,TRBJ2-1
CASRFSVGELFF,TRBV11-1,TRBJ2-2
CASSYFAGSYEQYF,TRBV6-5,TRBJ2-7
CASSLRAGGTDTQYF,TRBV28,TRBJ2-3
CASIWGDRGYEQYF,TRBV2,TRBJ2-7
CASNGGSYSYNEQFF,TRBV3-1/TRBV3-2,TRBJ2-1
CAWSLFGQYSPQHF,TRBV30,TRBJ1-5
CATSRTANTGELFF,TRBV24-1,TRBJ2-2
CATSDSDRDYGYTF,TRBV24-1,TRBJ1-2
CASSYGTGLFFYGYTF,TRBV27,TRBJ1-2
CASSERRAGELFF,TRBV10-1,TRBJ2-2
CASRSTDRGRNQPQHF,TRBV4-1,TRBJ1-5